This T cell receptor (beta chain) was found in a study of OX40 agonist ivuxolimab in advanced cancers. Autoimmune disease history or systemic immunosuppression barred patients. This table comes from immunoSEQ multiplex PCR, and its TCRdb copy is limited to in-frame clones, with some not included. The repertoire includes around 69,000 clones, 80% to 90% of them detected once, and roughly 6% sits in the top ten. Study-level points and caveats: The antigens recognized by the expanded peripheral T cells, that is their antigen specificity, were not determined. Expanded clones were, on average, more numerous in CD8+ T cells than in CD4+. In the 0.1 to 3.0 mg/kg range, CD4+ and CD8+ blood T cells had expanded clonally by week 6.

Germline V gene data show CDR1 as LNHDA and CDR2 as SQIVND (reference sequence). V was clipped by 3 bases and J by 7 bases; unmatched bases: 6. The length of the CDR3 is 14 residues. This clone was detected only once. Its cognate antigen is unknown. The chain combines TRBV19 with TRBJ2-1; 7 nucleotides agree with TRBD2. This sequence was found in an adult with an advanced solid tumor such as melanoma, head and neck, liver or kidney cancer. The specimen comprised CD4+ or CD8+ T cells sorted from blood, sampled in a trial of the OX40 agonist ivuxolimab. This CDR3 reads CASSMLSGKNEQFF. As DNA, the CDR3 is TGTGCCAGTAGTATGTTAAGCGGGAAAAATGAGCAGTTCTTC.